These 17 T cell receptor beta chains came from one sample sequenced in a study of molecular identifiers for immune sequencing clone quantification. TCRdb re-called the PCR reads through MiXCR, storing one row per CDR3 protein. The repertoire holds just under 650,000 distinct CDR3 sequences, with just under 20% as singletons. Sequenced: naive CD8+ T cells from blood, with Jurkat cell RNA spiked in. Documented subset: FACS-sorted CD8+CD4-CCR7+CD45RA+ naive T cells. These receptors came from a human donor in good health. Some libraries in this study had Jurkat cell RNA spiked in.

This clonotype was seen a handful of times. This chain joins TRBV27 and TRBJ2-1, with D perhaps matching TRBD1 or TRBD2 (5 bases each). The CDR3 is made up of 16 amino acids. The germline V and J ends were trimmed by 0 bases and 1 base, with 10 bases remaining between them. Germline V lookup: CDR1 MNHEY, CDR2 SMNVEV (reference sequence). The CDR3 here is CASSLSLAGSYNEQFF. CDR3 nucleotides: TGTGCCAGCAGTTTATCGCTAGCAGGGTCCTACAATGAGCAGTTCTTC.

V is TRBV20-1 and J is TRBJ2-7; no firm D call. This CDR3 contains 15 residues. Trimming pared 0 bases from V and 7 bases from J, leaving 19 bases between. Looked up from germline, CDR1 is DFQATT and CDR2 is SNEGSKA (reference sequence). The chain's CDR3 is CSARDLGDPKWEQYF. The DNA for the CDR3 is TGCAGTGCTAGAGATCTCGGTGACCCCAAGTGGGAGCAGTACTTC.

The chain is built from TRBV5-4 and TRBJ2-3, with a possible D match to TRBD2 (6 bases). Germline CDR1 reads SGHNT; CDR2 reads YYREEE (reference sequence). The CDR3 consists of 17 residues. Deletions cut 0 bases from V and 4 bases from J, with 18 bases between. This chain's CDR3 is CASSLVGSGPTADTQYF. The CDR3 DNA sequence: TGTGCCAGCAGCTTGGTGGGTAGCGGACCAACCGCAGATACGCAGTATTTT.

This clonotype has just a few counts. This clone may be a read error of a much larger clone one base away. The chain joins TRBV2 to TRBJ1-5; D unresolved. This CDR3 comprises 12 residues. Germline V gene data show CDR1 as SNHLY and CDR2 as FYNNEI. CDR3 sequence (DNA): TGTGCCAGCAGCCAAGACAATCAGCCCCGGCATTTT. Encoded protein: CASSQDNQPRHF.

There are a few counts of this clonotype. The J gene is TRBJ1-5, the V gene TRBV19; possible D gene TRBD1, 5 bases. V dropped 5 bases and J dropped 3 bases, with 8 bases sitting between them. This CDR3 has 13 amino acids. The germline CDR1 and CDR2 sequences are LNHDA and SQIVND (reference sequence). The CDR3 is CASSDRDNQPQHF. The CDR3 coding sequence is TGTGCCAGTAGTGACAGAGACAATCAGCCCCAGCATTTT. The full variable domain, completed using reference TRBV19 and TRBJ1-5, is DGGITQSPKYLFRKEGQNVTLSCEQNLNHDAMYWYRQDPGQGLRLIYYSQIVNDFQKGDIAEGYSVSREKKESFPLTVTSAQKNPTAFYLCASSDRDNQPQHFGDGTRLSIL.

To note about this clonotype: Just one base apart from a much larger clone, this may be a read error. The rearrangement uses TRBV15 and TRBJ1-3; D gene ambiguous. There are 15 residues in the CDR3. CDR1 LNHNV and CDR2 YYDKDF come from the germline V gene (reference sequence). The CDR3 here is CATSGEKNLGNTIYF. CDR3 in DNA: TGTGCCACCAGCGGAGAAAAGAACCTTGGAAACACCATATATTTT.

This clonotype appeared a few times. The CDR3 loop reads CASSPWTGELFF. In nucleotides, the CDR3 is TGTGCCAGCAGCCCCTGGACCGGGGAGCTGTTTTTT. V and J are TRBV11-1 and TRBJ2-2; D ambiguous. CDR3 length: 12 amino acids. CDR1 SGHAT and CDR2 FQDESV come from the germline V gene (reference sequence). V dropped 5 bases and J dropped 5 bases, with 6 bases sitting between them.

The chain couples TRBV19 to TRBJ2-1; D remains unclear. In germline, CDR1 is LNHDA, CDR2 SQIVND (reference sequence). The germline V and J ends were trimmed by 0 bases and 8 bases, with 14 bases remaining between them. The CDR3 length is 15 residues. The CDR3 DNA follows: TGTGCCAGTAGTATAGATTCGGGTGGGTTCGATGAGCAGTTCTTC. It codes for CASSIDSGGFDEQFF.

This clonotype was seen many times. The CDR3, as DNA: TGTGCCTGGAGGGATGGAATCCTAGCCAAAAACATTCAGTACTTC. Its protein product is CAWRDGILAKNIQYF. The gene calls are TRBV30 and TRBJ2-4; D is unresolved. The CDR3 spans 15 residues. V shed 3 bases and J shed 0 bases, with 12 bases lying between them. Germline V gives CDR1 GTSNPN, CDR2 SVGIG (reference sequence).

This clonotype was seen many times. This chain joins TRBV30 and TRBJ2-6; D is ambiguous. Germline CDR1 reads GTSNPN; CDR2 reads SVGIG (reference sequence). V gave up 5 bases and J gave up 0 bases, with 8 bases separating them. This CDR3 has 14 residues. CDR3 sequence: CAWDGYSGANVLTF. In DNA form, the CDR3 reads TGTGCCTGGGACGGATACTCTGGGGCCAACGTCCTGACTTTC.

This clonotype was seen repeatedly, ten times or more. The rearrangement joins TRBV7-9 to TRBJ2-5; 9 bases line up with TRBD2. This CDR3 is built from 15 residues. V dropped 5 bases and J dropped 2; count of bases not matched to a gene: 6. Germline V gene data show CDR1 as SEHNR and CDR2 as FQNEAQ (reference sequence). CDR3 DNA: TGTGCCAGCAGCCAATTCCTAGCGGGGCAAGAGACCCAGTACTTC. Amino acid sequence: CASSQFLAGQETQYF.

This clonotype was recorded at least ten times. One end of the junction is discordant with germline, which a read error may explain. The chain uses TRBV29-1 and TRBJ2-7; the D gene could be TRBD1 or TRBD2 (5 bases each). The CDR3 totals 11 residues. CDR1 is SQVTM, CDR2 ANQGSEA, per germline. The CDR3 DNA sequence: TGCAGCGTTACCACCAAGGACGGAGAGGGGTTC. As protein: CSVTTKDGEGF.

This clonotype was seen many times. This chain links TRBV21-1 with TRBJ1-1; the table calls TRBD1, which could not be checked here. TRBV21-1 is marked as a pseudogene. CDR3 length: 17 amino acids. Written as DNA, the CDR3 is TGTGCCAGCAGCAAAGGGGGGACAGATGAGATGAACACTGAAGCTTTCTTT. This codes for CASSKGGTDEMNTEAFF.

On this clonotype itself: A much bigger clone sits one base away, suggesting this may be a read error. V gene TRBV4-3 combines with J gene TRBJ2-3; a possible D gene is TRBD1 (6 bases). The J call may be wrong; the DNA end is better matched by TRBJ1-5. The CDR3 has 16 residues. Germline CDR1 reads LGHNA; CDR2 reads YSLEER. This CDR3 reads CASSQDSTGRTDTQHF. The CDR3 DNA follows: TGCGCCAGCAGCCAAGATTCGACAGGTCGTACAGATACGCAGCATTTT.

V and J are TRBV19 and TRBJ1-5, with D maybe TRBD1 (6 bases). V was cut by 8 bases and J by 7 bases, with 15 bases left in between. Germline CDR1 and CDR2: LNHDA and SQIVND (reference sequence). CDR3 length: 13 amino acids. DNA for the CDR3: TGTGCCAGTGATGACGGCACAGGGCAGCCCCAGCATTTT. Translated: CASDDGTGQPQHF.

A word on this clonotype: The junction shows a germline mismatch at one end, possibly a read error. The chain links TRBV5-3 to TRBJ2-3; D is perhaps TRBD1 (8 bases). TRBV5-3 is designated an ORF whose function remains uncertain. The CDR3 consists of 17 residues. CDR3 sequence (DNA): TGTGCCAGCAGCGGGATGACAGGGGTCGGACGCACAGATACGCAGTACTTT. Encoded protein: CASSGMTGVGRTDTQYF.

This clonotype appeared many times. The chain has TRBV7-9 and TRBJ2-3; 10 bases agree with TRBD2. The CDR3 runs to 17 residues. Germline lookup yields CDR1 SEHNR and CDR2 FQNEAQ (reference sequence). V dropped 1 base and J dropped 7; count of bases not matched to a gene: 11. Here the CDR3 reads CASSLGSGRSHLYTQYF. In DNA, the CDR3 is TGTGCCAGCAGCTTAGGTAGCGGGAGGTCCCATCTGTATACGCAGTATTTT.